The 21 T cell receptor beta chains reported below all come from one sample, sequenced in a study of blood T cell repertoires in COVID-19 (dated by TCRdb to the early 2020s). The library was prepared using the immunoSEQ multiplex PCR assay. Imported from immuneACCESS, the table was reduced by TCRdb to in-frame sequences with V and J called. These copies leave out some clones; in studies compared against another copy, an unresolved V gene accounts for under half, and the cause of the remainder is not known. Across this sample there are 200,000 to 250,000 clones, with 75% to 85% seen only once. The ten most abundant clones make up over 2% of the sample. Sequenced sample: peripheral blood. Receptor source: a woman aged 70-85 years with COVID-19, enrolled during active disease.

This rearrangement joins TRBV4-3 to TRBJ1-4, with 7 bases aligning to TRBD1. This CDR3 has 13 residues. In germline, CDR1 is LGHNA, CDR2 YSLEER. The V gene end was trimmed by 0 bases and the J gene end by 8 bases; junction bases not matched to a gene: 0. CDR3 nucleotides: TGCGCCAGCAGCCAAGACAGGGGGGAAAAACTGTTTTTT. The encoded protein is CASSQDRGEKLFF.

This clone has a handful of counts. CDR3 sequence: CSVGMEVSTEAFF. DNA of the CDR3: TGCAGCGTTGGGATGGAGGTATCGACTGAAGCTTTCTTT. The J gene is TRBJ1-1, the V gene TRBV29-1, with D unresolved. There are 13 residues in the CDR3. Germline-derived CDR1 and CDR2 are SQVTM and ANQGSEA. The V end lost 4 bases, the J end lost 5 bases, and 14 bases lay between the germline ends.

This clone showed up just once. The CDR3 loop is CASSYPRQGDYGYTF. The CDR3 bases are TGTGCCAGCAGTTACCCACGACAGGGGGACTATGGCTACACCTTC. The V gene is TRBV6-2 or TRBV6-3, the J gene TRBJ1-2, with TRBD1 identical over 9 bases. Germline V gene sequence: CDR1 MNHEY, CDR2 SVGEGT. The CDR3 runs 15 residues. J was trimmed by 3 bases and V by 2 bases; bases with no gene match: 4.

This clone was seen only once. The genes are TRBV7-2 and TRBJ2-7; 10 bases agree with TRBD1. Per the germline V gene, CDR1 is SGHTA and CDR2 is FQGNSA. Trimming at V came to 5 bases and at J to 6 bases, leaving 7 bases not matched to a gene. The CDR3 totals 14 residues. The CDR3 sequence: CASSVGQGEVEQYF. The CDR3 nucleotides read TGTGCCAGCAGCGTCGGACAGGGGGAGGTCGAGCAGTACTTC.

This chain joins TRBV19 and TRBJ1-1, with a possible D match to TRBD1 (5 bases). CDR1 is LNHDA and CDR2 is SQIVND in the germline V gene (reference sequence). V shed 6 bases and J shed 10 bases, with 18 bases lying between them. This CDR3 has 13 amino acids. The CDR3 nucleotides are TGTGCCAGTAGGCTGATCGGGGGAGTTGGAGCTTTCTTT. This sequence encodes CASRLIGGVGAFF.

The V gene is TRBV18, the J gene TRBJ2-1, with 8 bases fitting TRBD2. Germline V CDR1 and CDR2: KGHSH, LQKENI. V gave up 3 bases and J gave up 6 bases; unmatched junction bases: 4. The length of the CDR3 is 14 residues. This CDR3 is CASSPAGGPNEQFF. In DNA, the CDR3 is TGTGCCAGCTCACCGGCGGGAGGCCCCAATGAGCAGTTCTTC.

This clone was seen a few times. The chain has TRBV28 and TRBJ1-5, with a tentative D call TRBD1 (5 bases). The germline V and J ends were trimmed by 3 bases and 6 bases, with 12 bases remaining between them. Germline-derived CDR1 and CDR2 are MDHEN and SYDVKM. The CDR3 contains 14 residues. The CDR3 nucleotides are TGTGCCAGCAGTTTGACTTCAGGGTTTCAGCCCCAGCATTTT. This codes for CASSLTSGFQPQHF. The variable domain in full, completed from reference TRBV28 and TRBJ1-5, reads DVKVTQSSRYLVKRTGEKVFLECVQDMDHENMFWYRQDPGLGLRLIYFSYDVKMKEKGDIPEGYSVSREKKERFSLILESASTNQTSMYLCASSLTSGFQPQHFGDGTRLSIL.

The chain combines TRBV29-1 with TRBJ1-5, with a possible D match to TRBD1 (6 bases). The CDR3 contains 12 residues. Germline loops: CDR1 SQVTM, CDR2 ANQGSEA. V was shortened by 4 bases and J by 2 bases, with 6 bases between the two germline ends. Here the CDR3 reads CSVAGGNQPQHF. The CDR3 DNA is TGCAGCGTTGCAGGGGGCAATCAGCCCCAGCATTTT.

This chain uses TRBV5-1 with TRBJ1-1; 10 bases are a match to TRBD1. Germline trimming cut 4 bases from V and 3 bases from J; bases unmatched to any gene: 3. Germline values: CDR1 SGHRS, CDR2 YFSETQ. The CDR3 consists of 14 residues. The CDR3 is CASSTGTGDTEAFF. Here the CDR3 DNA reads TGCGCCAGCAGCACCGGGACAGGGGACACTGAAGCTTTCTTT.

V and J are TRBV7-4 and TRBJ1-3; TRBD1 matches at 9 bases. V lost 2 bases to trimming and J lost 8 bases; unmatched junction nucleotides: 22. Germline V gene lookup returns CDR1 SGHVT and CDR2 SQSDAQ. The length of the CDR3 is 20 residues. The CDR3: CASSLIGKDRGPCFDDTIYF. The CDR3 DNA follows: TGTGCCAGCAGCTTAATAGGAAAGGACAGGGGCCCATGTTTCGACGACACCATATATTTT.

The chain uses TRBV21-1 and TRBJ1-5; the table names TRBD1, a call not compared with the DNA. TRBV21-1 is a known pseudogene. This CDR3 region has 19 residues. In nucleotides, the CDR3 is TGTGCCAGCAGCAAAGATGGTCCGGGACAGGGCCATAGCAATCAGCCCCAGCATTTT. Protein product: CASSKDGPGQGHSNQPQHF.

The chain couples TRBV5-1 to TRBJ2-2, with TRBD2 matching over 8 bases. The length of the CDR3 is 16 residues. CDR1 is SGHRS, CDR2 YFSETQ, per germline. With 3 bases clipped from V and 0 bases from J, the junction kept 4 bases outside the gene matches. The CDR3 DNA reads TGCGCCAGCAGCTCCACTAGCGGCACGAACACCGGGGAGCTGTTTTTT. Protein product: CASSSTSGTNTGELFF.

This sequence joins TRBV5-1 and TRBJ1-1; D remains ambiguous. CDR1 and CDR2 from the germline V gene are SGHRS and YFSETQ. CDR3 length: 14 residues. V was shortened by 4 bases and J by 1 base, with 11 bases between the two germline ends. The CDR3 DNA is TGCGCCAGCAGCAAATTGACGGGGAACACTGAAGCTTTCTTT. This translates into CASSKLTGNTEAFF.

The chain carries TRBV5-1 and TRBJ2-1; D is uncertain. Germline V gene data show CDR1 as SGHRS and CDR2 as YFSETQ. Trimming removed 7 bases from V and 0 bases from J, with 11 bases in between. The CDR3 spans 14 residues. The CDR3 DNA follows: TGCGCCAGCGGCTCCCCTAGCTCCTACAATGAGCAGTTCTTC. Its protein product is CASGSPSSYNEQFF.

V gene TRBV27 combines with J gene TRBJ1-2; the match to TRBD1 covers 8 bases. Looked up from germline, CDR1 is MNHEY and CDR2 is SMNVEV (reference sequence). Unmatched junction bases numbered 8, after V lost 3 bases and J lost 5 bases. The CDR3 runs 15 residues. The CDR3 reads CASSFLAGGAYGYTF. CDR3 DNA sequence: TGTGCCAGCAGTTTCCTGGCAGGGGGCGCATATGGCTACACCTTC.

This chain connects TRBV5-4 to TRBJ1-1; D ambiguous. This CDR3 contains 13 residues. The V end was cut by 5 bases, the J end by 7 bases, with 15 bases between. Germline CDR1 is SGHNT and CDR2 is YYREEE (reference sequence). CDR3 sequence reads: CASSQQPVSEAFF. The CDR3 coding sequence is TGTGCCAGCAGTCAACAGCCGGTAAGTGAAGCTTTCTTT.

The chain employs TRBV7-2 and TRBJ1-1; D is possibly TRBD1 (5 bases). The germline gives CDR1 SGHTA, CDR2 FQGNSA. The germline V and J ends were trimmed by 2 bases and 4 bases, with 11 bases remaining between them. This CDR3 comprises 14 residues. The CDR3 nucleotides are TGTGCCAGCAGCTTAAATGTCCAGGGCACTGAAGCTTTCTTT. This codes for CASSLNVQGTEAFF.

The chain couples TRBV12-5 to TRBJ1-1; D not certain. The CDR3 has 18 amino acids. The germline V gene encodes CDR1 LGHNT and CDR2 FRNRAP. V was pared by 0 bases and J by 1 base, with 18 bases between. The CDR3, as DNA: TGTGCTAGTGGTTTGGTTGAACTTTGGGAGAGGAGGAACACTGAAGCTTTCTTT. It is translated as CASGLVELWERRNTEAFF.

The chain links TRBV6-5 to TRBJ1-4; D ambiguous. Looked up from germline, CDR1 is MNHEY and CDR2 is SVGAGI. This CDR3 spans 13 amino acids. Trimming took 7 bases from V and 2 from J, leaving 8 bases between them. As DNA, the CDR3 is TGTGCCAGCATAGGAGAGACTAATGAAAAACTGTTTTTT. This encodes CASIGETNEKLFF.

The chain carries TRBV7-8 and TRBJ2-1; D may be TRBD2 (5 bases). CDR1 and CDR2 from the germline V gene are SGHVS and FQNEAQ. Trimming pared 5 bases from V and 0 bases from J, leaving 23 bases between. The length of the CDR3 is 19 residues. The CDR3 loop reads CASSLRVSGPTSSYNEQFF. The CDR3 coding sequence is TGTGCCAGCAGCCTTAGAGTCAGCGGCCCTACAAGCTCCTACAATGAGCAGTTCTTC.

The genes are TRBV12-3 or TRBV12-4 and TRBJ2-7; TRBD1 aligns across 8 bases. The CDR3 sequence is 13 residues long. The ends lost 5 bases at V and 3 bases at J; junction bases unmatched: 3. The CDR3 sequence: CASSPTGGYEQYF. The CDR3 coding sequence is TGTGCCAGCAGTCCTACAGGGGGCTACGAGCAGTACTTC.